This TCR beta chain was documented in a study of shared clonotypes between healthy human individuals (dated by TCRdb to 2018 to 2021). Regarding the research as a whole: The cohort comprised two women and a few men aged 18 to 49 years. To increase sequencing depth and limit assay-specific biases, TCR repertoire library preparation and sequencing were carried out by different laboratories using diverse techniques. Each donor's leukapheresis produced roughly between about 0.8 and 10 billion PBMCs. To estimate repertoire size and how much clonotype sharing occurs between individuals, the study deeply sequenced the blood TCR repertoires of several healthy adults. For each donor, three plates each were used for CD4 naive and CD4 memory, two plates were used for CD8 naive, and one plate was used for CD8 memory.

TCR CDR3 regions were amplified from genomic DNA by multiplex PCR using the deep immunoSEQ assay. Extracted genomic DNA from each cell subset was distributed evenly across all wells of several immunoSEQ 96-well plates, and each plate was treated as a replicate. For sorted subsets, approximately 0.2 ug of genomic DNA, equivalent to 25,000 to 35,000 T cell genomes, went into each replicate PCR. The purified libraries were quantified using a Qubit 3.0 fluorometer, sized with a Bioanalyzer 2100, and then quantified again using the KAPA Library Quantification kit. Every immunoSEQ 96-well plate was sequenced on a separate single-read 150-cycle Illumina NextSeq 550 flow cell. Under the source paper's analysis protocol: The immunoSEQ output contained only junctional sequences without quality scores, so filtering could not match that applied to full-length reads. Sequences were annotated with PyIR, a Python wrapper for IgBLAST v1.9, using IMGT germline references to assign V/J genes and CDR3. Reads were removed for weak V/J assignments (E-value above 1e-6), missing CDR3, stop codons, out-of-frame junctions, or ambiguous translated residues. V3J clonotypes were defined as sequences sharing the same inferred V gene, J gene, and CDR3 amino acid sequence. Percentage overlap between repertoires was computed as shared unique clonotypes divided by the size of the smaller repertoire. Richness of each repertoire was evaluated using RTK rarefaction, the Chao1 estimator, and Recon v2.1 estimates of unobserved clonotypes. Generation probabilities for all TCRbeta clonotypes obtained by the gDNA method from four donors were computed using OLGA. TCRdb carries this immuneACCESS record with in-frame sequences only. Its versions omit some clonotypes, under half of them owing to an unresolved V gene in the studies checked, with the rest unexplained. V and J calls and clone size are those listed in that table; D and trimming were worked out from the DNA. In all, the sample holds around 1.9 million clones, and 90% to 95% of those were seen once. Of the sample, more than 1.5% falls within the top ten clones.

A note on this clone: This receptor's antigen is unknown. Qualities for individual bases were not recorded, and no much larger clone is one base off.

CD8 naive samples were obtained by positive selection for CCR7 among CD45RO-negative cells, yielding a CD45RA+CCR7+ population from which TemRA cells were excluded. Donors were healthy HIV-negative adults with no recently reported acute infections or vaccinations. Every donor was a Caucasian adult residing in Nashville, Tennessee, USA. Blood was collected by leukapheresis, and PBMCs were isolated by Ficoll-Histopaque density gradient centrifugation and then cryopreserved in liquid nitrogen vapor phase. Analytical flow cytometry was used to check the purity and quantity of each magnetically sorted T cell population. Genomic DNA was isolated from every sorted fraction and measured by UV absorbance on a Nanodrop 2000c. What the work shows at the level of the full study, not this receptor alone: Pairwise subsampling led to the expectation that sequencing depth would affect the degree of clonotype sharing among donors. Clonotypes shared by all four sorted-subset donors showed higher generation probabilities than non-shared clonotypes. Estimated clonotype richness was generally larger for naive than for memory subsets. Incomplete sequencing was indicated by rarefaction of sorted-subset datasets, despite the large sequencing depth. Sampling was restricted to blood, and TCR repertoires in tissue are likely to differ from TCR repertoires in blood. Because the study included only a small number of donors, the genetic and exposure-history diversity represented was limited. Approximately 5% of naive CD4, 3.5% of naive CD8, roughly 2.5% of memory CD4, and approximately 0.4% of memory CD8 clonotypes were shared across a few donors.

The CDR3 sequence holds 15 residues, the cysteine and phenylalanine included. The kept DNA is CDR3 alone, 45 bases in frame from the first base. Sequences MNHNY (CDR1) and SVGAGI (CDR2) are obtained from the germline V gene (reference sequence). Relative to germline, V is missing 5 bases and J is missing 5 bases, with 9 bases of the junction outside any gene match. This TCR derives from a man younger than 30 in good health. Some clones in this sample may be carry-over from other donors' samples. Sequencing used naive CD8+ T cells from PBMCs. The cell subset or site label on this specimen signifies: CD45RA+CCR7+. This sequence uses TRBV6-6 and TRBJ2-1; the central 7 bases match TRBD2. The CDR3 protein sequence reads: CASSPGAGADNEQFF. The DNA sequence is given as TGTGCCAGCAGTCCCGGCGCGGGAGCGGACAATGAGCAGTTCTTC.